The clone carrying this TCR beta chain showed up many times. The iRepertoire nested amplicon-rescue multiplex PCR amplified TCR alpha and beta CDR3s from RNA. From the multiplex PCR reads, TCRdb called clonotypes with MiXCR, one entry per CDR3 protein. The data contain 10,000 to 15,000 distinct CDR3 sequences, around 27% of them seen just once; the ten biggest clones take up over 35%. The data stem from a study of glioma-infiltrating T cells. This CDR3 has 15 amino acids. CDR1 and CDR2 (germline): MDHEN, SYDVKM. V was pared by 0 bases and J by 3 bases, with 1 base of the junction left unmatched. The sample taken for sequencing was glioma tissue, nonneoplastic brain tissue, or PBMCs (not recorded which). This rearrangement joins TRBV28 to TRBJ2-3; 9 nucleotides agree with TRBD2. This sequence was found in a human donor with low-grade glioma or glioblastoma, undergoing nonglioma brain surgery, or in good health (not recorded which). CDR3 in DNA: TGTGCCAGCAGTTTATGGAGCGGGGGGACAGATACGCAGTATTTT. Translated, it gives CASSLWSGGTDTQYF.